What follows are 32 T cell receptor beta chains derived from one specimen sequenced in a study of blood T cell repertoires in COVID-19. Repertoires were generated with immunoSEQ multiplex PCR, while TCRdb's copy carries only in-frame clones and drops some. Of around 300,000 clones in the sample, around 87% are singletons; the top ten hold 3.5% to 4%. The sequenced material came from peripheral blood. The receptors originated from a woman between 50 and 59 years old with active or convalescent COVID-19.

This chain joins TRBV6-2 or TRBV6-3 and TRBJ2-3, with D possibly TRBD2 on 5 matching bases. Germline V gene sequence: CDR1 MNHEY, CDR2 SVGEGT. The CDR3 contains 16 residues. Trimming left V 5 bases short and J 2 bases short, with 17 bases between. The CDR3 bases are TGTGCCAGCAGTCTCTCGCGGACTGCGGTCACAGATACGCAGTATTTT. It translates to CASSLSRTAVTDTQYF.

The V call is TRBV7-2, the J call TRBJ2-2; the match to TRBD2 covers 9 bases. CDR3 length: 16 residues. Germline loops: CDR1 SGHTA, CDR2 FQGNSA. Germline trimming cut 1 base from V and 5 bases from J; bases unmatched to any gene: 5. CDR3 coding DNA: TGTGCCAGCAGCTTAGTTGGGACTAGCAAGACCGGGGAGCTGTTTTTT. It is translated as CASSLVGTSKTGELFF.

This clone has only one observation. The chain employs TRBV11-2 and TRBJ1-4, with 8 nucleotides matching TRBD1. This CDR3 has 16 residues. CDR1 is SGHAT, CDR2 FQNNGV, per germline. J was trimmed by 7 bases and V by 1 base; bases with no gene match: 8. The CDR3 is CASSLAGPGGSEKLFF. Written as DNA, the CDR3 is TGTGCCAGCAGCTTAGCCGGGCCAGGGGGCAGTGAAAAACTGTTTTTT.

The chain uses TRBV2 and TRBJ1-5; 8 bases are shared with TRBD1. CDR3 length equals 15 residues. The germline V gene has CDR1 SNHLY and CDR2 FYNNEI. The V gene end was trimmed by 6 bases and the J gene end by 8 bases; junction bases not matched to a gene: 12. The CDR3 here is CASSAGTGGLEPQHF. The CDR3 region has the DNA TGTGCCAGCAGCGCCGGGACAGGTGGTTTGGAGCCCCAGCATTTT.

The chain is built from TRBV7-2 and TRBJ2-7; 9 bases map to TRBD2. CDR3 length: 16 amino acids. Germline CDR1 reads SGHTA; CDR2 reads FQGNSA. Losses at the gene ends were 1 base for V and 6 bases for J; bases not matched to a gene: 10. The CDR3, as DNA: TGTGCCAGCAGCTTAGTAGGGTTAGCGGGGGCTGCCGAGCAGTACTTC. Translated, it gives CASSLVGLAGAAEQYF.

This chain connects TRBV29-1 to TRBJ1-2; 10 bases line up with TRBD1. The CDR3 totals 15 residues. Germline V gives CDR1 SQVTM, CDR2 ANQGSEA. The J segment lost 5 bases and the V segment lost 7 bases, leaving 13 bases of the junction unmatched. In DNA form, the CDR3 reads TGCAGCGCTCGGACAGGGGGATGGGTAGGGTATGGCTACACCTTC. Residues: CSARTGGWVGYGYTF.

This clone occurred once. The J gene is TRBJ1-5, the V gene TRBV5-1; a weak D match, TRBD1 (6 bases). V was cut by 1 base and J by 0 bases, with 8 bases left in between. The CDR3 extends over 15 amino acids. In germline, CDR1 is SGHRS, CDR2 YFSETQ. The CDR3 coding sequence is TGCGCCAGCAGCTTGACAGGGAATAGCAATCAGCCCCAGCATTTT. Encoded protein: CASSLTGNSNQPQHF.

The rearrangement joins TRBV2 to TRBJ2-3, with 8 positions matching TRBD1. Germline lookup yields CDR1 SNHLY and CDR2 FYNNEI. The CDR3 is 17 amino acids. V was clipped by 6 bases and J by 8 bases; unmatched bases: 19. CDR3 nucleotides: TGTGCCAGCAGGGCACAGGGACAGGCAACCCCTTCACGTACGCAGTATTTT. Residues: CASRAQGQATPSRTQYF.

This chain connects TRBV27 to TRBJ2-1, with 7 bases matching TRBD1. Germline V CDR1 and CDR2: MNHEY, SMNVEV (reference sequence). The CDR3 sequence is 16 residues long. The V segment lost 6 bases and the J segment 8 bases; nucleotides outside the gene matches: 16. Written as DNA, the CDR3 is TGTGCCAGCAGGATCAGGGGGAGAGGATCGGAGGATGAGCAGTTCTTC. It encodes CASRIRGRGSEDEQFF.

The chain combines TRBV24-1 with TRBJ2-1, with TRBD2 matching over 14 bases. The CDR3 runs to 16 residues. Trimming at V came to 5 bases and at J to 4 bases, leaving 3 bases not matched to a gene. CDR1 KGHDR and CDR2 SFDVKD come from the germline V gene. The DNA of the CDR3 is TGTGCCACCAGTGGGACTAGCGGGGGGACTTACAATGAGCAGTTCTTC. Protein: CATSGTSGGTYNEQFF.

The chain uses TRBV7-9 and TRBJ1-2; possible D gene TRBD1, 6 bases. Per germline, CDR1 SEHNR and CDR2 FQNEAQ (reference sequence). There are 13 residues in the CDR3. V was trimmed by 5 bases and J by 4 bases, leaving 11 bases between them. The CDR3 region is CASSPDSFYGYTF. In nucleotides, the CDR3 is TGTGCCAGCAGCCCGGACAGCTTCTATGGCTACACCTTC. Full variable domain (remainder filled in from reference TRBV7-9 and TRBJ1-2): DTGVSQNPRHKITKRGQNVTFRCDPISEHNRLYWYRQTLGQGPEFLTYFQNEAQLEKSRLLSDRFSAERPKGSFSTLEIQRTEQGDSAMYLCASSPDSFYGYTFGSGTRLTVV.

This clone was picked up a small number of times. The chain joins TRBV3-1 (or the pseudogene TRBV3-2) to TRBJ2-7, with D perhaps TRBD1 (5 bases). The CDR3 runs to 14 residues. Per germline, CDR1 LGHDT and CDR2 YNNKEL (reference sequence). Trimming cost V 1 base and J 7 bases, with 14 bases left between them. The CDR3 region has the DNA TGTGCCAGCAGCCAAGTTGCAGGGTCCGGGGAGCAGTACTTC. Translation: CASSQVAGSGEQYF.

V and J are TRBV12-5 and TRBJ2-3; TRBD1 matches at 10 bases. Germline lookup yields CDR1 LGHNT and CDR2 FRNRAP. With 4 bases clipped from V and 0 bases from J, the junction kept 10 bases outside the gene matches. CDR3 length: 18 residues. DNA for the CDR3: TGTGCTAGTGGTTCCGATCAATTGGACAGGGGGAGCACAGATACGCAGTATTTT. Translated: CASGSDQLDRGSTDTQYF.

DNA of the CDR3: TGTGCCAGCAGCCCCGGACTAGCTCCGTCCTACGAGCAGTACTTC. Amino acid sequence: CASSPGLAPSYEQYF. This chain connects TRBV6-2 or TRBV6-3 to TRBJ2-7; 8 bases match TRBD2. The CDR3 sequence is 15 residues long. J lost 1 base, V lost 6 bases, and 8 bases had no gene match. Germline loops: CDR1 MNHEY, CDR2 SVGEGT.

This clone was picked up a small number of times. The chain couples TRBV5-1 to TRBJ1-2; maybe TRBD1 (5 bases). V was trimmed by 1 base and J by 4 bases, leaving 8 bases between them. The CDR3 has 13 amino acids. Per the germline V gene, CDR1 is SGHRS and CDR2 is YFSETQ. In nucleotides, the CDR3 is TGCGCCAGCAGCTTGACAGGCTCCTATGGCTACACCTTC. Its translation: CASSLTGSYGYTF. The full variable domain, with the rest looked up from reference TRBV5-1 and TRBJ1-2, is KAGVTQTPRYLIKTRGQQVTLSCSPISGHRSVSWYQQTPGQGLQFLFEYFSETQRNKGNFPGRFSGRQFSNSRSEMNVSTLELGDSALYLCASSLTGSYGYTFGSGTRLTVV.

The chain combines TRBV28 with TRBJ2-7; TRBD1 aligns across 9 bases. After removal of 6 bases from V and 2 bases from J, the junction contained 2 bases not matched to a gene. This CDR3 comprises 13 residues. Germline V gene data show CDR1 as MDHEN and CDR2 as SYDVKM. The DNA for the CDR3 is TGTGCCAGCAGCAGGACAGGGGCCTACGAGCAGTACTTC. Translating it yields CASSRTGAYEQYF. Combining the CDR3 with reference TRBV28 and TRBJ2-7 gives the whole variable domain DVKVTQSSRYLVKRTGEKVFLECVQDMDHENMFWYRQDPGLGLRLIYFSYDVKMKEKGDIPEGYSVSREKKERFSLILESASTNQTSMYLCASSRTGAYEQYFGPGTRLTVT.

The gene calls are TRBV5-6 and TRBJ2-1; 8 bases map to TRBD1. The CDR3 loop spans 15 amino acids. Losses at the gene ends were 3 bases for V and 9 bases for J; bases not matched to a gene: 11. Per germline, CDR1 SGHDT and CDR2 YYEEEE. The CDR3 DNA reads TGTGCCAGCAGCTACGGGACAGGAACCCTCGGTGAGCAGTTCTTC. Protein: CASSYGTGTLGEQFF.

The chain employs TRBV28 and TRBJ2-7; D is undetermined. Germline V CDR1 and CDR2: MDHEN, SYDVKM. Deletions cut 3 bases from V and 4 bases from J, with 4 bases between. The CDR3 extends over 11 amino acids. CDR3 bases: TGTGCCAGCAGTTTCCAGTACGAGCAGTACTTC. Translating gives CASSFQYEQYF.

V is TRBV15 and J is TRBJ1-1, with a weak D call TRBD1 (5 bases). Per germline, CDR1 LNHNV and CDR2 YYDKDF (reference sequence). V shed 8 bases and J shed 1 base, with 14 bases lying between them. CDR3 length: 14 residues. CDR3 DNA sequence: TGTGCCACCCGCGAGGAGGGGCAGAACACTGAAGCTTTCTTT. Residues: CATREEGQNTEAFF.

The chain combines TRBV3-1 (or the pseudogene TRBV3-2) with TRBJ1-5; D perhaps matches TRBD1 (6 bases). The CDR3 is 15 amino acids. V was cut by 2 bases and J by 6 bases, with 14 bases left in between. Germline values: CDR1 LGHDT, CDR2 YNNKEL (reference sequence). CDR3 nucleotides: TGTGCCAGCAGCCAACAGGGGATCCGTTCTCAGCCCCAGCATTTT. Its translation is CASSQQGIRSQPQHF.

The chain uses TRBV7-2 and TRBJ2-7; D perhaps matches TRBD2 (5 bases). V was shortened by 5 bases and J by 9 bases, with 20 bases between the two germline ends. This CDR3 contains 14 residues. The germline V gene has CDR1 SGHTA and CDR2 FQGNSA. As DNA, the CDR3 is TGTGCCAGCAGCCCCACGGCAAGCTCCAGCGGGCAGTACTTC. Translation gives CASSPTASSSGQYF. Looking up the rest from reference TRBV7-2 and TRBJ2-7 gives the full variable domain: GAGVSQSPSNKVTEKGKDVELRCDPISGHTALYWYRQSLGQGLEFLIYFQGNSAPDKSGLPSDRFSAERTGGSVSTLTIQRTQQEDSAVYLCASSPTASSSGQYFGPGTRLTVT.

V gene TRBV23-1 combines with J gene TRBJ1-6, with 10 positions matching TRBD1. TRBV23-1 is an ORF; its function is uncertain. CDR3 length: 15 amino acids. Trimming at V came to 8 bases and at J to 5 bases, leaving 6 bases not matched to a gene. The CDR3 DNA reads TGCGCCAGCCGTCTGGGGACAGGGGATAATTCACCCCTCCACTTT. It is translated as CASRLGTGDNSPLHF.

This clone was recorded once. The genes are TRBV28 and TRBJ2-7; 8 nucleotides agree with TRBD1. J gave up 5 bases and V 7 bases, and 7 bases lay outside the gene matches. Germline CDR1 reads MDHEN; CDR2 reads SYDVKM. The CDR3 length is 13 residues. The CDR3 reads CASTQDRAHEQYF. The CDR3 DNA follows: TGTGCCAGCACCCAGGACAGGGCTCACGAGCAGTACTTC. Supplemented by reference TRBV28 and TRBJ2-7, the full variable domain reads DVKVTQSSRYLVKRTGEKVFLECVQDMDHENMFWYRQDPGLGLRLIYFSYDVKMKEKGDIPEGYSVSREKKERFSLILESASTNQTSMYLCASTQDRAHEQYFGPGTRLTVT.

The chain joins TRBV18 to TRBJ2-5; D is perhaps TRBD2 (5 bases). Trimming took off 6 bases at V and 5 bases at J, with 16 bases between the two ends. CDR3 length equals 14 residues. CDR1 and CDR2 from the germline V gene are KGHSH and LQKENI. Written as DNA, the CDR3 is TGTGCCAGCTCTCCCTCGAGGGTAGGCGAGACCCAGTACTTC. Protein: CASSPSRVGETQYF.

This clone was detected only a few times. This rearrangement joins TRBV28 to TRBJ1-5; 7 bases fit TRBD1. Trimming took 7 bases from V and 5 from J; bases not matched to a gene: 11. From germline, CDR1 is MDHEN and CDR2 SYDVKM. CDR3 length: 15 residues. DNA of the CDR3: TGTGCCAGCATTAGGGGTGGGACAGCAGATCAGCCCCAGCATTTT. As protein: CASIRGGTADQPQHF.

The J gene is TRBJ2-3, the V gene TRBV5-4; D remains unclear. Germline-derived CDR1 and CDR2 are SGHNT and YYREEE (reference sequence). Between the trimmed V and J ends, which lost 0 bases and 0 bases, there was a span of 11 bases. CDR3 size: 16 residues. In DNA, the CDR3 is TGTGCCAGCAGCTTGGGAGATTTGTCGAGCACAGATACGCAGTATTTT. This sequence encodes CASSLGDLSSTDTQYF.

The gene calls are TRBV24-1 and TRBJ2-5; tentative D call: TRBD1 (5 bases). Trimming left V 5 bases short and J 5 bases short, with 8 bases between. The germline gives CDR1 KGHDR, CDR2 SFDVKD. This CDR3 is 12 amino acids long. The CDR3 sequence: CATSGGGETQYF. For the CDR3, the DNA is TGTGCCACCAGTGGGGGCGGCGAGACCCAGTACTTC.

V gene TRBV19 combines with J gene TRBJ1-3; D is perhaps TRBD1 (6 bases). Germline V gene data show CDR1 as LNHDA and CDR2 as SQIVND (reference sequence). The V and J ends lost 5 bases and 5 bases respectively, with 16 bases between them. The CDR3 loop spans 15 amino acids. The CDR3 DNA sequence: TGTGCCAGTAGTTCCTCAGGGGCGCAGCGAAACACCATATATTTT. Translating gives CASSSSGAQRNTIYF.

This chain connects TRBV19 to TRBJ2-7; 12 bases are shared with TRBD2. The CDR3 loop spans 13 amino acids. The germline CDR1 and CDR2 sequences are LNHDA and SQIVND (reference sequence). Trimming at V came to 5 bases and at J to 6 bases, leaving 2 bases not matched to a gene. In nucleotides, the CDR3 is TGTGCCAGTAGTCGACTAGCGGGGGTCGAGCAGTACTTC. Translated: CASSRLAGVEQYF.

The rearrangement links TRBV5-1 to TRBJ2-3, with a tentative D call TRBD2 (6 bases). CDR1 is SGHRS, CDR2 YFSETQ, per germline. Trimming removed 0 bases at V and 2 bases at J, with 13 bases between. There are 16 residues in the CDR3. CDR3 in DNA: TGCGCCAGCAGCTTGGTCGTGATAGCGGCCACAGATACGCAGTATTTT. Its protein product is CASSLVVIAATDTQYF.

The V call is TRBV28, the J call TRBJ1-5; TRBD1 aligns across 8 bases. This CDR3 contains 15 residues. Germline V gives CDR1 MDHEN, CDR2 SYDVKM. The V segment lost 4 bases and the J segment 0 bases; nucleotides outside the gene matches: 2. This chain's CDR3 is CASSSDRVSNQPQHF. The CDR3 nucleotides read TGTGCCAGCAGTTCGGACAGGGTTAGCAATCAGCCCCAGCATTTT.

The chain carries TRBV10-3 and TRBJ2-7; TRBD1 matches at 11 bases. There are 15 residues in the CDR3. The germline V gene has CDR1 ENHRY and CDR2 SYGVKD. V lost 2 bases to trimming and J lost 6 bases; unmatched junction nucleotides: 6. The CDR3 DNA reads as TGTGCCATCAGTGAGCCGGGGACAGGGGGGAGCGAGCAGTACTTC. The encoded protein is CAISEPGTGGSEQYF.